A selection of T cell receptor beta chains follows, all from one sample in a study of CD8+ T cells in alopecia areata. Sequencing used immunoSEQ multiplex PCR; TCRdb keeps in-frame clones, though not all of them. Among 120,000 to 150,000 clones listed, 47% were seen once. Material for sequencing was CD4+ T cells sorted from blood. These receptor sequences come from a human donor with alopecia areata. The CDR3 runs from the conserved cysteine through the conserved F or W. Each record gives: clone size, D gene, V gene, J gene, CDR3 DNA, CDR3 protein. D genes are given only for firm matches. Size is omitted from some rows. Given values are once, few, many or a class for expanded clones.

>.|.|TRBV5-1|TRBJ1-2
TGCGCCAGCAGCTCCTATCATGGCTACACCTTC
CASSSYHGYTF
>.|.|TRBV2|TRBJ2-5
TGTGCCATAGCAAGGGGCCCTCAAGAGACCCAGTACTTC
CAIARGPQETQYF
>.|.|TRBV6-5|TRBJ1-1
TGTGCCAGCAGTTACCAACGGGGTACGACTGAAGCTTTCTTT
CASSYQRGTTEAFF
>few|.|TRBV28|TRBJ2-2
TGTGCCACAGGACGGAACGGGGAGCTGTTTTTT
CATGRNGELFF
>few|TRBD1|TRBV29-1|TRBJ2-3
TGCAGCGTTGTTGGACAGGGGCTGGATACGCAGTATTTT
CSVVGQGLDTQYF
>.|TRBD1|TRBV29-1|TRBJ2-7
TGCAGCGCGGGACAGCCCTACGAGCAGTACTTC
CSAGQPYEQYF
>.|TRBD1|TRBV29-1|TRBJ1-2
TGCAGCGCAAAGGGACAGGGCGACTATGGCTACACCTTC
CSAKGQGDYGYTF
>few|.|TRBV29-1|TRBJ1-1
TGCAGCGTTGTAGGGGGAAGTCGAAACACTGAAGCTTTCTTT
CSVVGGSRNTEAFF
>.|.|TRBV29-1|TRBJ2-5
TGCAGCGTTCTTTTGGGGGAGACCCAGTACTTC
CSVLLGETQYF
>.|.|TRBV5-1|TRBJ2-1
TGCGCCAGCAGCCAACAGGACAATGAGCAGTTCTTC
CASSQQDNEQFF
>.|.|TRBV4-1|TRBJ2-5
TGCGCCAGCAGCCACATCTACCAAGAGACCCAGTACTTC
CASSHIYQETQYF
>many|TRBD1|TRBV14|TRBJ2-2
TGTGCCAGCAGCCTCCTAGGGGGCTCGAACACCGGGGAGCTGTTTTTT
CASSLLGGSNTGELFF
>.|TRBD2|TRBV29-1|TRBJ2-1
TGCAGCGTTGAAGAAATGATCATCAAGCGGGAGGCGAATGAGCAGTTCTTC
CSVEEMIIKREANEQFF
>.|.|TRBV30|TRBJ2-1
TGTGCCTGGAGTGCAACGGGAGAGGGTAGCTCCTACAATGAGCAGTTCTTC
CAWSATGEGSSYNEQFF